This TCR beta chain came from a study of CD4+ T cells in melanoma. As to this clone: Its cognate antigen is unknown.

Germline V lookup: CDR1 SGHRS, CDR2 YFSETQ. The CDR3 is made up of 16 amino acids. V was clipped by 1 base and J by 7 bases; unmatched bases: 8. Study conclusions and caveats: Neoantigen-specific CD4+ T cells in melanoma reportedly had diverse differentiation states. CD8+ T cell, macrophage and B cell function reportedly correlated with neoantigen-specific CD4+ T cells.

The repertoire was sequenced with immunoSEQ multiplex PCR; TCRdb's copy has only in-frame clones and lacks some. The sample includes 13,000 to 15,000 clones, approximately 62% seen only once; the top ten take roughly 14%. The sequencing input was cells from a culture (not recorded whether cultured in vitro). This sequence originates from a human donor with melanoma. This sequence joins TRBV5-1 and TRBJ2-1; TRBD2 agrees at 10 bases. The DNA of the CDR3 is TGCGCCAGCAGCTTGAGGCTAGCGGGGGCTCATAATGAGCAGTTCTTC. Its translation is CASSLRLAGAHNEQFF.